The entry that follows covers one TCR beta chain sequence. The data are from a study of cytomegalovirus exposure and HLA in healthy donors. This CDR3 spans 15 amino acids. V was shortened by 5 bases and J by 1 base, with 13 bases between the two germline ends. Germline V gives CDR1 SGHTA, CDR2 FQGNSA. This PCR relied on a set of 60 Vbeta primers and 13 Jbeta primers. Sequencing used immunoSEQ multiplex PCR; TCRdb keeps in-frame clones, though not all of them. There are roughly 220,000 clones in the sample; 70% occur only once, and about 3% lies in the top ten. Among the donors, all were healthy bone marrow donors.

The sequence was collected from a man aged 40-55 years in good health and CMV-seropositive. The chain couples TRBV7-2 to TRBJ2-3; D is uncertain. Material for sequencing was PBMCs. The CDR3 DNA reads TGTGCCAGCAGCGTAAACCCTCTAGGCACAGATACGCAGTATTTT. This encodes CASSVNPLGTDTQYF. The full variable domain, its missing parts supplied by reference TRBV7-2 and TRBJ2-3, is GAGVSQSPSNKVTEKGKDVELRCDPISGHTALYWYRQSLGQGLEFLIYFQGNSAPDKSGLPSDRFSAERTGGSVSTLTIQRTQQEDSAVYLCASSVNPLGTDTQYFGPGTRLTVL.